Each of the 29 T cell receptor beta chains below was sequenced from the same sample in a study of T cell responses to AZD1222 COVID-19 vaccine. Sequencing used immunoSEQ multiplex PCR; TCRdb keeps in-frame clones, though not all of them. The table records 80,000 to 90,000 clones, about 88% of them present only once. The sample here was peripheral blood, taken 28 days after the second AZD1222 dose. Source of these receptors: an adult who received the AZD1222 COVID-19 vaccine.

The chain employs TRBV5-1 and TRBJ2-5; maybe TRBD1 (8 bases). Germline CDR1 reads SGHRS; CDR2 reads YFSETQ. The ends were cut back, 2 bases at V and 2 bases at J, with 16 bases in the middle. This CDR3 has 16 residues. The CDR3 sequence: CASSFGQGGAQETQYF. The DNA for the CDR3 is TGCGCCAGCAGCTTCGGACAGGGAGGGGCGCAAGAGACCCAGTACTTC.

The J gene is TRBJ1-3, the V gene TRBV7-8; D unresolved. Germline V lookup: CDR1 SGHVS, CDR2 FQNEAQ. The CDR3 is 16 residues long. V was shortened by 1 base and J by 1 base, with 11 bases between the two germline ends. The CDR3 DNA reads TGTGCCAGCAGCTTAGATCGAGGAATATCTGGAAACACCATATATTTT. The encoded protein is CASSLDRGISGNTIYF.

V and J are TRBV7-9 and TRBJ2-7; 7 nucleotides match TRBD1. Germline V gene sequence: CDR1 SEHNR, CDR2 FQNEAQ (reference sequence). There are 17 residues in the CDR3. V dropped 1 base and J dropped 2; count of bases not matched to a gene: 11. CDR3 nucleotides: TGTGCCAGCAGCTTAGTGGGCAGGGGGACGCAAACCTACGAGCAGTACTTC. It specifies CASSLVGRGTQTYEQYF.

V and J are TRBV7-2 and TRBJ2-1; 11 bases are shared with TRBD2. Germline CDR1 and CDR2: SGHTA and FQGNSA. The CDR3 covers 14 residues. V was clipped by 5 bases and J by 14 bases; unmatched bases: 11. The CDR3 nucleotides read TGTGCCAGCAGCAAGACTAGCGGGGCCACTGGGGAGTTCTTC. It specifies CASSKTSGATGEFF.

This clone showed up just a few times. J is TRBJ1-1 and V is TRBV25-1, with D uncertain. The CDR3 sequence is 14 residues long. Germline CDR1 MGHDK, CDR2 SYGVNS. Trimming shortened V by 1 base and J by 1 base, and 7 bases separated the two germline ends. In DNA, the CDR3 is TGTGCCAGCAGTGAATCAGGTTCGAACACTGAAGCTTTCTTT. Its protein product is CASSESGSNTEAFF.

This clone was counted once. The chain combines TRBV5-1 with TRBJ1-1, with 12 nucleotides matching TRBD1. The CDR3 is made up of 14 amino acids. From germline, CDR1 is SGHRS and CDR2 YFSETQ. V shed 8 bases and J 0 bases; nucleotides not matched to a gene: 2. CDR3 loop: CASGTGGMNTEAFF. The CDR3 bases are TGCGCCAGTGGGACAGGGGGCATGAACACTGAAGCTTTCTTT.

The chain uses TRBV13 and TRBJ2-1; unclear D gene. V was clipped by 5 bases and J by 14 bases, with 19 bases between them. CDR3 length: 13 residues. CDR1 and CDR2 from the germline V gene are PRHDT and FYEKMQ (reference sequence). CDR3 region: CASSETPGPLEFF. The CDR3 nucleotides read TGTGCCAGCAGCGAAACCCCCGGGCCCCTAGAGTTCTTC.

The V gene is TRBV10-3, the J gene TRBJ2-7, with D possibly matching TRBD1 (5 bases). V was shortened by 4 bases and J by 5 bases, with 12 bases between the two germline ends. The CDR3 contains 13 residues. The germline gives CDR1 ENHRY, CDR2 SYGVKD. CDR3 bases: TGTGCCATCAGTGGGGTAGGGGTGCACGAGCAGTACTTC. This sequence encodes CAISGVGVHEQYF.

This chain links TRBV7-9 with TRBJ1-3; D remains ambiguous. CDR1 SEHNR and CDR2 FQNEAQ come from the germline V gene (reference sequence). The CDR3 covers 15 residues. Trimming stripped 5 bases from V and 2 bases from J, with 13 bases between. CDR3 nucleotide sequence: TGTGCCAGCAGCCCTAGTGGACTCCCTGGAAACACCATATATTTT. Protein product: CASSPSGLPGNTIYF.

The chain has TRBV6-5 and TRBJ1-1, with 9 nucleotides matching TRBD1. Germline CDR1 and CDR2: MNHEY and SVGAGI. The CDR3 consists of 13 residues. The V segment lost 5 bases and the J segment 6 bases; nucleotides outside the gene matches: 4. CDR3 in amino acids: CASSQQGAAEAFF. The CDR3 DNA reads as TGTGCCAGCAGTCAACAGGGGGCCGCTGAAGCTTTCTTT.

This sequence joins TRBV4-1 and TRBJ2-3; D not resolved. Germline V gene lookup returns CDR1 MGHRA and CDR2 YSYEKL. The ends were cut back, 1 base at V and 1 base at J, with 12 bases in the middle. This CDR3 region has 16 residues. The CDR3 DNA follows: TGCGCCAGCAGCCAAGGACTCCCTAGGGGCACAGATACGCAGTATTTT. Amino acids: CASSQGLPRGTDTQYF.

This chain links TRBV5-1 with TRBJ1-4; D might be TRBD1 (5 bases). The CDR3 totals 17 residues. Germline V CDR1 and CDR2: SGHRS, YFSETQ. The V end was cut by 1 base, the J end by 0 bases, with 13 bases between. The CDR3 nucleotides read TGCGCCAGCAGCTTGCGGCCAATGGGGCCAACTAATGAAAAACTGTTTTTT. Its protein product is CASSLRPMGPTNEKLFF.

CDR3 coding DNA: TGTGCCAGCAGTCTCACCGGGTTCAATCAGCCCCAGCATTTT. It codes for CASSLTGFNQPQHF. This rearrangement joins TRBV6-5 to TRBJ1-5, with D unresolved. Germline assignment: CDR1 MNHEY and CDR2 SVGAGI. V lost 5 bases and J 3 bases, leaving 11 bases between the germline ends. The length of the CDR3 is 14 residues.

The V and J genes are TRBV7-2 and TRBJ1-1; D may be TRBD1 (5 bases). Germline CDR1 reads SGHTA; CDR2 reads FQGNSA. The CDR3 sequence is 15 residues long. V was cut by 5 bases and J by 0 bases, with 13 bases left in between. CDR3: CASSLGTGLNTEAFF. The CDR3 DNA sequence: TGTGCCAGCAGCCTGGGGACTGGCCTGAACACTGAAGCTTTCTTT.

The chain employs TRBV6-6 and TRBJ1-6, with 9 nucleotides matching TRBD1. Losses at the gene ends were 11 bases for V and 7 bases for J; bases not matched to a gene: 9. The CDR3 length is 14 residues. Germline loops: CDR1 MNHNY, CDR2 SVGAGI (reference sequence). CDR3 DNA: TGTGCCGTTCGTCCGGACAGGGGAAATTCACCCCTCCACTTT. This encodes CAVRPDRGNSPLHF.

The genes are TRBV18 and TRBJ1-2, with TRBD1 as a possible D gene (5 bases). V lost 2 bases and J 4 bases, leaving 11 bases between the germline ends. Germline assignment: CDR1 KGHSH and CDR2 LQKENI. The CDR3 has 14 amino acids. In DNA, the CDR3 is TGTGCCAGCTCACCAGGGACCATATCCTATGGCTACACCTTC. Translated, it gives CASSPGTISYGYTF.

This rearrangement joins TRBV6-4 to TRBJ1-1; no clear D gene. Germline CDR1 reads MRHNA; CDR2 reads SNTAGT. The CDR3 is 14 amino acids. The ends were cut back, 4 bases at V and 1 base at J, with 10 bases in the middle. The chain's CDR3 is CASSGGERNTEAFF. The CDR3 nucleotides are TGTGCCAGCAGTGGGGGTGAAAGGAACACTGAAGCTTTCTTT.

The chain has TRBV9 and TRBJ1-2; no reliable D call. This CDR3 has 14 residues. Germline lookup yields CDR1 SGDLS and CDR2 YYNGEE. The germline V and J ends were trimmed by 0 bases and 0 bases, with 6 bases remaining between them. The CDR3 spells CASSVDRTNYGYTF. CDR3 DNA: TGTGCCAGCAGCGTAGACAGAACTAACTATGGCTACACCTTC.

CDR3 region: CASSLRTGEAFF. CDR3 sequence (DNA): TGTGCCAGCAGCCTTCGGACAGGTGAAGCTTTCTTT. V is TRBV3-1 (or the pseudogene TRBV3-2) and J is TRBJ1-1; the match to TRBD1 covers 7 bases. Germline V gives CDR1 LGHDT, CDR2 YNNKEL (reference sequence). The CDR3 has 12 amino acids. V shed 4 bases and J 7 bases; nucleotides not matched to a gene: 3.

The chain uses TRBV18 and TRBJ1-1, with TRBD1 as a possible D gene (6 bases). V was trimmed by 3 bases and J by 4 bases, leaving 15 bases between them. Germline V gene sequence: CDR1 KGHSH, CDR2 LQKENI. This CDR3 comprises 15 residues. The CDR3 region is CASSPPQGRATEAFF. CDR3 nucleotide sequence: TGTGCCAGCTCACCTCCACAGGGAAGGGCCACTGAAGCTTTCTTT.

The chain recombines TRBV7-8 with TRBJ1-2, with no clear D. CDR3 length: 14 residues. The V gene lost 0 bases and the J gene lost 8 bases, with 13 bases spanning the gap. CDR1 and CDR2 from the germline V gene are SGHVS and FQNEAQ. This CDR3 is CASSLAPRVEGYTF. The CDR3 nucleotides read TGTGCCAGCAGCTTAGCACCCCGGGTGGAGGGCTACACCTTC.

The chain links TRBV9 to TRBJ1-3; unclear D gene. CDR1 SGDLS and CDR2 YYNGEE come from the germline V gene. This CDR3 contains 18 residues. V was cut by 4 bases and J by 0 bases, with 20 bases left in between. The DNA of the CDR3 is TGTGCCAGCAGCCTCACTGGAGGTAGAGAGAACTCTGGAAACACCATATATTTT. This codes for CASSLTGGRENSGNTIYF.

The CDR3 nucleotides are TGCGCCAGCAGCATATCCGGGACAGGGGGAGAAAAACTGTTTTTT. Encoded protein: CASSISGTGGEKLFF. The rearrangement uses TRBV5-1 and TRBJ1-4, with 11 bases lining up with TRBD1. The CDR3 is made up of 15 amino acids. Trimming at V came to 4 bases and at J to 8 bases, leaving 7 bases not matched to a gene. Germline lookup yields CDR1 SGHRS and CDR2 YFSETQ.

This clone was seen just once. The CDR3 spells CASSRTSSPWRYF. In nucleotides, the CDR3 is TGTGCCAGCAGCCGGACTAGCAGCCCCTGGCGGTACTTC. V gene TRBV3-1 (or the pseudogene TRBV3-2) combines with J gene TRBJ2-7; 8 nucleotides match TRBD2. V dropped 4 bases and J dropped 12; count of bases not matched to a gene: 11. Germline CDR1 and CDR2: LGHDT and YNNKEL (reference sequence). The CDR3 has 13 residues.

The chain uses TRBV5-1 and TRBJ2-3; D tentatively reads TRBD1 or TRBD2 (5 bases each). In germline, CDR1 is SGHRS, CDR2 YFSETQ. This CDR3 region has 15 residues. V was clipped by 3 bases and J by 5 bases, with 16 bases between them. CDR3 amino acids: CASSSVVMGEDTQYF. The DNA for the CDR3 is TGCGCCAGCAGCTCAGTTGTGATGGGGGAAGATACGCAGTATTTT.

The rearrangement links TRBV5-1 to TRBJ2-1; TRBD1 matches 9 bases. The CDR3 spans 16 residues. Trimming took 2 bases from V and 3 from J; bases not matched to a gene: 6. The germline V gene has CDR1 SGHRS and CDR2 YFSETQ. The CDR3 DNA follows: TGCGCCAGCAGCTTAATGACAGGGGGTCACTACAATGAGCAGTTCTTC. Protein product: CASSLMTGGHYNEQFF.

This clone was picked up a small number of times. J is TRBJ1-1 and V is TRBV6-5; 9 nucleotides align to TRBD1. CDR1 and CDR2 from the germline V gene are MNHEY and SVGAGI. This CDR3 contains 13 residues. V trimming: 5 bases; J trimming: 4 bases; junction bases outside the gene matches: 2. As DNA, the CDR3 is TGTGCCAGCAGTATACAGGGGGCCACTGAAGCTTTCTTT. Translation: CASSIQGATEAFF.

This clone was recorded once. The V and J genes are TRBV3-1 (or the pseudogene TRBV3-2) and TRBJ2-2, with D unclear. Germline V gene lookup returns CDR1 LGHDT and CDR2 YNNKEL (reference sequence). Trimming stripped 3 bases from V and 2 bases from J, with 7 bases between. The length of the CDR3 is 14 residues. The CDR3 loop is CASSQVYNTGELFF. Here the CDR3 DNA reads TGTGCCAGCAGCCAGGTGTATAACACCGGGGAGCTGTTTTTT.

The rearrangement uses TRBV7-8 and TRBJ2-3, with a tentative D call TRBD2 (5 bases). Per the germline V gene, CDR1 is SGHVS and CDR2 is FQNEAQ. This CDR3 comprises 13 residues. Trimming took 3 bases from V and 3 from J, leaving 7 bases between them. Here the CDR3 reads CASSFERTDTQYF. CDR3 coding DNA: TGTGCCAGCAGCTTTGAGCGGACAGATACGCAGTATTTT.